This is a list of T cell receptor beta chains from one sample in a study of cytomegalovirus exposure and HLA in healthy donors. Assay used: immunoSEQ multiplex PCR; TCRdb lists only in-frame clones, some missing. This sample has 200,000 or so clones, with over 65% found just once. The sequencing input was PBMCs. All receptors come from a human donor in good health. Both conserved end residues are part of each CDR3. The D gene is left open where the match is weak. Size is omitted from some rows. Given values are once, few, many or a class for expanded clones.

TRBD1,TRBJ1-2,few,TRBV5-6,CASSNRGSPYGYTF,TGTGCCAGCAGCAACAGGGGTTCGCCCTATGGCTACACCTTC
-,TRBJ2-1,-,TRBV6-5,CASRWGLYNEQFF,TGTGCCAGCCGGTGGGGACTTTACAATGAGCAGTTCTTC
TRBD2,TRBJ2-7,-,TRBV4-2,CASSLSIAGSYEQYF,TGTGCCAGCAGCCTATCGATAGCGGGGAGCTACGAGCAGTACTTC
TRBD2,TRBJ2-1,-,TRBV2,CASTRLADNEQFF,TGTGCCAGCACCCGACTAGCGGACAATGAGCAGTTCTTC
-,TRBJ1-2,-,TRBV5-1,CASRGLVEGGYTF,TGCGCCAGCAGAGGACTCGTGGAGGGTGGCTACACCTTC
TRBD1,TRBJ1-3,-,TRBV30,CAWSSQGNTIYF,TGTGCCTGGAGTTCACAGGGGAACACCATATATTTT
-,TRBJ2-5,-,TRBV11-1,CASSLGLSGGYKRGETQYF,TGTGCCAGCAGCTTAGGGTTGAGTGGGGGCTACAAAAGGGGCGAGACCCAGTACTTC
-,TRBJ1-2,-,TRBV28,CASSFGGARGYGYTF,TGTGCCAGCAGTTTCGGAGGGGCGCGGGGCTATGGCTACACCTTC
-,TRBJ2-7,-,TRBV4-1,CASSQGGASGEQYF,TGCGCCAGCAGCCAGGGCGGGGCGTCGGGCGAGCAGTACTTC
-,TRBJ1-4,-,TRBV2,CASSEGRGNEKLFF,TGTGCCAGCAGTGAGGGCAGGGGCAATGAAAAACTGTTTTTT
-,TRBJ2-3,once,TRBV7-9,CASSLGGSTYTQYF,TGTGCCAGCAGCTTAGGGGGCAGCACATATACGCAGTATTTT
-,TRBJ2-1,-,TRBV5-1,CASQGSSEQFF,TGCGCCAGCCAGGGATCGTCGGAGCAGTTCTTC
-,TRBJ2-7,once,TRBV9,CASSVSTGAPNEQYF,TGTGCCAGCAGCGTGTCAACGGGAGCCCCAAACGAGCAGTACTTC
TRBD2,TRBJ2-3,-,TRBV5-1,CASSLVLAGSTDTQYF,TGCGCCAGCAGCTTGGTATTAGCGGGAAGCACAGATACGCAGTATTTT
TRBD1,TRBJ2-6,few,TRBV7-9,CASSTGTGGYPGANVLTF,TGTGCCAGCAGCACCGGGACAGGGGGGTACCCTGGGGCCAACGTCCTGACTTTC
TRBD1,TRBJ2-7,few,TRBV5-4,CASSLTGTAYEQYF,TGTGCCAGCAGCTTAACCGGGACAGCCTACGAGCAGTACTTC
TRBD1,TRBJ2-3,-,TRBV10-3,CAISESDRGMSDTQYF,TGTGCCATCAGTGAAAGTGACAGGGGTATGTCAGATACGCAGTATTTT
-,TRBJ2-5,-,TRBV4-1,CASSQGLRGNPLETQYF,TGCGCCAGCAGCCAAGGCCTCAGGGGTAATCCTCTAGAGACCCAGTACTTC
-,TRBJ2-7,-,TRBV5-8,CASSLHRGSGVGLGEQYF,TGTGCCAGCAGCTTACACAGAGGTAGCGGAGTGGGTTTAGGCGAGCAGTACTTC
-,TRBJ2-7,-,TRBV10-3,CAISEPGLYSYEQYF,TGTGCCATCAGTGAGCCGGGACTCTACTCCTACGAGCAGTACTTC
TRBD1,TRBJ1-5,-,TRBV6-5,CASSYSGTGSNQPQHF,TGTGCCAGCAGTTACTCGGGGACAGGCAGCAATCAGCCCCAGCATTTT
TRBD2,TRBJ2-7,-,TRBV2,CASSPGLAGGEQYF,TGTGCCAGCAGTCCCGGACTAGCGGGAGGCGAGCAGTACTTC
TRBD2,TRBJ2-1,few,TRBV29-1,CSVAGLAGGPIEQFF,TGCAGCGTTGCCGGTCTGGCGGGAGGGCCTATTGAGCAGTTCTTC
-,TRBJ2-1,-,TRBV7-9,CASSQRRGERNEQFF,TGTGCCAGCAGCCAGAGGAGAGGCGAGAGGAATGAGCAGTTCTTC
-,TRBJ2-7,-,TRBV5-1,CASSLASQRYEQYF,TGCGCCAGCAGCTTGGCTAGCCAGCGCTACGAGCAGTACTTC
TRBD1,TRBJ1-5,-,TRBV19,CASSPGTGSNQPQHF,TGTGCCAGTAGTCCCGGGACAGGTAGCAATCAGCCCCAGCATTTT
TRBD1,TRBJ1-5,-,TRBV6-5,CASSPRDRVNQPQHF,TGTGCCAGCAGTCCCCGGGACAGGGTAAATCAGCCCCAGCATTTT
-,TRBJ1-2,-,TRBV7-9,CASSLTGRSGYTF,TGTGCCAGCAGCCTAACAGGGCGGAGTGGCTACACCTTC
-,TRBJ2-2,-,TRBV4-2,CASSQAAGMTRTGELFF,TGTGCCAGCAGCCAAGCTGCAGGAATGACGCGAACCGGGGAGCTGTTTTTT
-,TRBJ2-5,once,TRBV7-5,CARSYSEGQEETQYF,TGTGCCAGAAGCTATTCCGAGGGACAGGAAGAGACCCAGTACTTC
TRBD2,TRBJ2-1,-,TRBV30,CAWQVAGGSYNEQFF,TGTGCCTGGCAGGTAGCGGGAGGCTCATACAATGAGCAGTTCTTC
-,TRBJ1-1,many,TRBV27,CASSSGDANTEAFF,TGTGCCAGCAGTTCAGGGGATGCGAACACTGAAGCTTTCTTT
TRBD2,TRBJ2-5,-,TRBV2,CASSFGGKTQYF,TGTGCCAGCTCCTTCGGGGGGAAGACCCAGTACTTC
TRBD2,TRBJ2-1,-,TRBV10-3,CAISGTSGSNEQFF,TGTGCCATCAGTGGGACTAGCGGGTCAAATGAGCAGTTCTTC
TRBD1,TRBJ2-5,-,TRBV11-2,CASSSGVTGGTQYF,TGTGCCAGCAGCTCGGGGGTCACAGGGGGGACCCAGTACTTC
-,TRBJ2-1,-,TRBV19,CASSIEAGKGRNEQFF,TGTGCCAGTAGTATAGAGGCGGGGAAAGGACGCAATGAGCAGTTCTTC
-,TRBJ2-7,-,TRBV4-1,CASSQVRSMSEQYF,TGCGCCAGCAGCCAAGTGCGGAGTATGTCCGAGCAGTACTTC
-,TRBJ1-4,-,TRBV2,CASSLDRLANEKLFF,TGTGCCAGCAGCTTAGACAGGCTGGCTAATGAAAAACTGTTTTTT
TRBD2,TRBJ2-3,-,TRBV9,CASSNRLARATDTQYF,TGTGCCAGCAGCAATCGACTAGCGAGGGCCACAGATACGCAGTATTTT
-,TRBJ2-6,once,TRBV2,CASKIRDTHSGANVLTF,TGTGCCAGCAAGATCAGGGACACTCACTCTGGGGCCAACGTCCTGACTTTC
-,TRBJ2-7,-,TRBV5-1,CASSLAFQATHEQYF,TGCGCCAGCAGCTTGGCTTTCCAGGCCACCCACGAGCAGTACTTC
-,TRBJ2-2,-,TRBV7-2,CASSLYEAFTGELFF,TGTGCCAGCAGCTTATATGAGGCCTTCACCGGGGAGCTGTTTTTT
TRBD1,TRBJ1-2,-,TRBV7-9,CSSSLGSGGRYYGYTF,TGTTCCAGCAGCTTAGGATCAGGGGGCCGGTACTATGGCTACACCTTC
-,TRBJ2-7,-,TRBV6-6,CASSYSRSRYEQYF,TGTGCCAGCAGTTACTCGAGGTCGAGGTACGAGCAGTACTTC
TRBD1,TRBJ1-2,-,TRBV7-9,CASSLGQGKYGYTF,TGTGCCAGCAGCCTGGGACAGGGTAAATATGGCTACACCTTC
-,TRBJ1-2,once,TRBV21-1,CANQTGAYGYTF,TGTGCCAACCAGACAGGGGCGTATGGCTACACCTTC
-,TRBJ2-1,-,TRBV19,CASTLGGESSEQFF,TGTGCCAGTACTCTTGGAGGGGAATCATCCGAGCAGTTCTTC
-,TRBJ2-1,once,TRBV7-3,CASSLTPGYNEQFF,TGTGCCAGCAGCTTAACTCCCGGGTACAATGAGCAGTTCTTC
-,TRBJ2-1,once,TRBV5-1,CASSLTYRDNEQFF,TGCGCCAGCAGCTTGACCTACAGGGATAATGAGCAGTTCTTC
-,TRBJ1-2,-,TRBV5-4,CASSWAGAGDYGYTF,TGTGCCAGCAGCTGGGCGGGGGCAGGTGACTATGGCTACACCTTC
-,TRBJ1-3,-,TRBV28,CASSPGSGNTIYF,TGTGCCAGCAGCCCGGGGTCTGGAAACACCATATATTTT